A single sample gave rise to the 27 T cell receptor beta chains below, sequenced in a study of cytomegalovirus exposure and HLA in healthy donors. Only in-frame clones appear in the TCRdb table, and some are missing; sequencing was by immunoSEQ multiplex PCR. This sample carries around 250,000 clones, less than 95% of them seen once, and the ten largest clones take just over 3%. Sequenced: PBMCs. The origin of the receptors is a woman aged 30 to 39 in good health and CMV-seronegative.

This chain joins TRBV29-1 and TRBJ1-1; D is unclear. Deletions cut 7 bases from V and 1 base from J, with 13 bases between. The V gene's germline CDR1 is SQVTM and CDR2 ANQGSEA. This CDR3 comprises 13 residues. CDR3 loop: CSDPSDTNTEAFF. The CDR3 DNA sequence: TGCAGCGATCCATCGGATACGAACACTGAAGCTTTCTTT.

This chain connects TRBV11-1 to TRBJ2-1; 11 bases agree with TRBD2. CDR3 size: 17 residues. The trim removed 4 bases at V and 2 bases at J, leaving 7 bases unmatched. Germline V gene sequence: CDR1 SGHAT, CDR2 FQDESV (reference sequence). CDR3 in DNA: TGTGCCAGCAGCTCGGAGTCACTAGCGGGGGCCTACAATGAGCAGTTCTTC. Translated, it gives CASSSESLAGAYNEQFF.

The V gene is TRBV6-4, the J gene TRBJ1-2; D unresolved. The CDR3 contains 14 residues. The germline V gene encodes CDR1 MRHNA and CDR2 SNTAGT. V lost 5 bases to trimming and J lost 4 bases, with 14 bases between them. The CDR3 protein is CASSHTAPPYGYTF. The CDR3 bases are TGTGCCAGCAGTCACACCGCACCACCCTATGGCTACACCTTC.

Only one count was recorded for this clone. This sequence joins TRBV10-3 and TRBJ1-5, with 7 nucleotides matching TRBD1. Germline V gene data show CDR1 as ENHRY and CDR2 as SYGVKD. The junction had 11 bases not matched to a gene; V was cut back by 6 bases and J by 0 bases. The CDR3 totals 17 residues. As DNA, the CDR3 is TGTGCCATCAGCCCCGAGGGACAGAGATATAGCAATCAGCCCCAGCATTTT. Its translation: CAISPEGQRYSNQPQHF.

This chain connects TRBV7-2 to TRBJ2-7; D not resolved. The CDR3 loop spans 13 amino acids. V was cut by 0 bases and J by 7 bases, with 10 bases left in between. CDR1 is SGHTA and CDR2 is FQGNSA in the germline V gene. CDR3 DNA sequence: TGTGCCAGCAGCTTAGCTAATCCGCTTGAGCAGTACTTC. Translated, it gives CASSLANPLEQYF.

This chain joins TRBV7-9 and TRBJ1-4; tentatively, D is TRBD1 (5 bases). CDR3 length: 15 amino acids. Trimming took 6 bases from V and 3 from J, leaving 14 bases between them. In germline, CDR1 is SEHNR, CDR2 FQNEAQ (reference sequence). Here the CDR3 reads CASRGDQGANEKLFF. For the CDR3, the DNA is TGTGCCAGCAGAGGCGACCAAGGGGCTAATGAAAAACTGTTTTTT.

The chain is built from TRBV25-1 and TRBJ2-3, with D hard to call. This CDR3 is built from 14 residues. Germline V lookup: CDR1 MGHDK, CDR2 SYGVNS. V lost 1 base and J 0 bases, leaving 5 bases between the germline ends. The CDR3 DNA follows: TGTGCCAGCAGTGAATCTCATAGCACAGATACGCAGTATTTT. It codes for CASSESHSTDTQYF.

The rearrangement links TRBV11-2 to TRBJ2-3, with D uncertain. Germline V gene sequence: CDR1 SGHAT, CDR2 FQNNGV. V was cut by 2 bases and J by 2 bases, with 11 bases left in between. CDR3 length equals 15 residues. CDR3 loop: CASSLIPTTTDTQYF. The CDR3, as DNA: TGTGCCAGCAGCTTAATCCCCACAACCACAGATACGCAGTATTTT.

The genes are TRBV6-6 and TRBJ1-2; D perhaps matches TRBD1 (6 bases). The CDR3 is 15 amino acids. The V gene lost 4 bases and the J gene lost 4 bases, with 16 bases spanning the gap. Germline V gene sequence: CDR1 MNHNY, CDR2 SVGAGI (reference sequence). For the CDR3, the DNA is TGTGCCAGCAGTTCCAGCCAGGGGCCCGTCTATGGCTACACCTTC. This translates into CASSSSQGPVYGYTF.

The chain combines TRBV30 with TRBJ2-5; 10 bases match TRBD2. Germline CDR1 is GTSNPN and CDR2 is SVGIG (reference sequence). V trimming: 2 bases; J trimming: 2 bases; junction bases outside the gene matches: 5. This CDR3 spans 15 amino acids. The CDR3 DNA is TGTGCCTGGAGTTTCATAGCGGGAGGTCAAGAGACCCAGTACTTC. It codes for CAWSFIAGGQETQYF.

The chain is built from TRBV15 and TRBJ1-5, with D uncertain. CDR3 size: 12 residues. The V end was cut by 5 bases, the J end by 7 bases, with 9 bases between. Germline V gene data show CDR1 as LNHNV and CDR2 as YYDKDF (reference sequence). The CDR3 sequence is CATSGTVQPQHF. CDR3 in DNA: TGTGCCACCAGCGGAACTGTGCAGCCCCAGCATTTT.

This clone occurred a few times. This rearrangement joins TRBV28 to TRBJ2-6; tentative D call: TRBD1 (6 bases). Trimming removed 7 bases from V and 0 bases from J, with 13 bases in between. The CDR3 contains 16 residues. Germline V CDR1 and CDR2: MDHEN, SYDVKM. The CDR3 region is CASTKGESSGANVLTF. CDR3 DNA: TGTGCCAGCACCAAGGGGGAAAGCTCTGGGGCCAACGTCCTGACTTTC.

V usage is TRBV25-1 and J usage is TRBJ2-1; 8 bases fit TRBD1. CDR1 and CDR2 (germline): MGHDK, SYGVNS. Losses at the gene ends were 5 bases for V and 3 bases for J; bases not matched to a gene: 6. The CDR3 runs 15 residues. DNA of the CDR3: TGTGCCAGCAGTCCAACAGGGGGTAACTACAATGAGCAGTTCTTC. It codes for CASSPTGGNYNEQFF.

The chain uses TRBV28 and TRBJ2-7; tentatively, D is TRBD1 (5 bases). This CDR3 has 13 amino acids. Trimming shortened V by 5 bases and J by 4 bases, and 12 bases separated the two germline ends. CDR1 and CDR2 (germline): MDHEN, SYDVKM. The CDR3 DNA is TGTGCCAGCAGTGGTGCAGGGAAATACGAGCAGTACTTC. Its translation: CASSGAGKYEQYF.

This sequence joins TRBV2 and TRBJ2-7; 7 bases are a match to TRBD2. Germline-derived CDR1 and CDR2 are SNHLY and FYNNEI. This CDR3 comprises 14 residues. V shed 5 bases and J 2 bases; nucleotides not matched to a gene: 6. Written as DNA, the CDR3 is TGTGCCAGCAGTCCGGTCGGACTAGCCTACGAGCAGTACTTC. Its translation: CASSPVGLAYEQYF.

The rearrangement uses TRBV28 and TRBJ2-7, with TRBD1 matching over 10 bases. The CDR3 is 14 residues long. The germline V gene encodes CDR1 MDHEN and CDR2 SYDVKM. V shed 4 bases and J 2 bases; nucleotides not matched to a gene: 2. The CDR3 is CASSSGTGAYEQYF. Written as DNA, the CDR3 is TGTGCCAGCAGTTCCGGGACAGGGGCCTACGAGCAGTACTTC.

J is TRBJ1-2 and V is TRBV29-1; a possible D gene is TRBD1 (6 bases). Trimming removed 4 bases from V and 4 bases from J, with 7 bases in between. CDR1 is SQVTM, CDR2 ANQGSEA, per germline. The CDR3 consists of 11 residues. This CDR3 is CSVVDSYGYTF. The CDR3 DNA follows: TGCAGCGTTGTGGACAGCTATGGCTACACCTTC.

The rearrangement links TRBV9 to TRBJ1-1; a weak D match, TRBD1 (5 bases). V was shortened by 1 base and J by 0 bases, with 10 bases between the two germline ends. Germline loops: CDR1 SGDLS, CDR2 YYNGEE. CDR3 length: 15 amino acids. The CDR3 here is CASSVLQGVNTEAFF. Here the CDR3 DNA reads TGTGCCAGCAGCGTATTGCAGGGAGTGAACACTGAAGCTTTCTTT.

This rearrangement joins TRBV7-6 to TRBJ2-2; TRBD2 agrees at 14 bases. Germline V CDR1 and CDR2: SGHVS, FNYEAQ. The J segment lost 4 bases and the V segment lost 5 bases, leaving 15 bases of the junction unmatched. The CDR3 length is 20 residues. CDR3 residues: CASSHNRGTSGRRVTGELFF. The CDR3 DNA reads TGTGCCAGCAGCCACAACCGAGGGACTAGCGGGAGACGGGTCACCGGGGAGCTGTTTTTT.

The chain has TRBV28 and TRBJ2-7, with D maybe TRBD2 (5 bases). The CDR3 consists of 15 residues. V lost 9 bases and J lost 6, with 24 bases in between. The germline gives CDR1 MDHEN, CDR2 SYDVKM. CDR3 loop: CASLPGARGGPEQYF. The CDR3 DNA is TGTGCCAGTTTGCCCGGAGCGCGAGGAGGACCCGAGCAGTACTTC.

This chain connects TRBV4-3 to TRBJ2-4, with D perhaps matching TRBD1 (5 bases). Germline V CDR1 and CDR2: LGHNA, YSLEER. V lost 2 bases, J lost 1 base, and 9 bases lay in between. This CDR3 is 15 amino acids long. This CDR3 is CASSQSRVAKNIQYF. The CDR3 nucleotides read TGCGCCAGCAGCCAAAGCAGGGTTGCCAAAAACATTCAGTACTTC.

The V gene is TRBV7-9, the J gene TRBJ2-7; 13 bases are shared with TRBD2. V lost 5 bases and J lost 0; bases outside the gene matches: 4. The length of the CDR3 is 16 residues. CDR1 is SEHNR, CDR2 FQNEAQ, per germline (reference sequence). The CDR3 DNA follows: TGTGCCAGCAGCGGTGGACTAGCGGGAGCCTCCTACGAGCAGTACTTC. It codes for CASSGGLAGASYEQYF. Together with reference TRBV7-9 and TRBJ2-7, the CDR3 gives the full variable domain: DTGVSQNPRHKITKRGQNVTFRCDPISEHNRLYWYRQTLGQGPEFLTYFQNEAQLEKSRLLSDRFSAERPKGSFSTLEIQRTEQGDSAMYLCASSGGLAGASYEQYFGPGTRLTVT.

This clone is a singleton in its sample. The J gene is TRBJ1-5, the V gene TRBV6-5; TRBD1 matches 9 bases. The trim removed 0 bases at V and 7 bases at J, leaving 4 bases unmatched. Germline-derived CDR1 and CDR2 are MNHEY and SVGAGI. The CDR3 sequence is 15 residues long. The CDR3 DNA reads TGTGCCAGCAGTTACTCGGGGACAGGGCGACAGCCCCAGCATTTT. Protein: CASSYSGTGRQPQHF.

The chain's CDR3 is CASSMSYSYNEQFF. CDR3 DNA: TGTGCCAGTAGTATGAGCTATTCCTACAATGAGCAGTTCTTC. The chain couples TRBV19 to TRBJ2-1, with unresolved D. The CDR3 covers 14 residues. The germline V and J ends were trimmed by 3 bases and 1 base, with 7 bases remaining between them. Germline-derived CDR1 and CDR2 are LNHDA and SQIVND (reference sequence).

V is TRBV4-3 and J is TRBJ2-7, with TRBD1 matching over 10 bases. Trimming took 4 bases from V and 3 from J; bases not matched to a gene: 6. The CDR3 loop spans 15 amino acids. Germline V gene sequence: CDR1 LGHNA, CDR2 YSLEER. This CDR3 reads CASSRWTGGDYEQYF. The CDR3 DNA is TGCGCCAGCAGCCGATGGACAGGGGGAGACTACGAGCAGTACTTC.

The rearrangement links TRBV7-3 to TRBJ2-1; 7 positions agree with TRBD1. Per germline, CDR1 SGHTA and CDR2 FQGTGA. V lost 4 bases to trimming and J lost 2 bases; unmatched junction nucleotides: 5. The CDR3 is made up of 15 amino acids. CDR3 in DNA: TGTGCCAGCAGCTCTGACAGGGCTACCTACAATGAGCAGTTCTTC. Translation: CASSSDRATYNEQFF.

V usage is TRBV19 and J usage is TRBJ2-7, with 7 bases that match TRBD1. The CDR3 is made up of 15 amino acids. Germline V gene sequence: CDR1 LNHDA, CDR2 SQIVND (reference sequence). V lost 1 base to trimming and J lost 2 bases; unmatched junction nucleotides: 5. CDR3 sequence reads: CASSIGGTAAYEQYF. DNA for the CDR3: TGTGCCAGTAGTATAGGGGGGACAGCAGCCTACGAGCAGTACTTC.